This TCR beta chain originates from a study of cytomegalovirus exposure and HLA in healthy donors (dated by TCRdb to between 2016 and 2019). Background on the whole study: An earlier analysis of 550 to 700 of the donors reported about 250 Gb of sequence data and around 110 million unique TCR beta sequences from some 180 million T cells. All discovery cohort repertoires had been generated on a single sequencing platform. Roughly 290 gigabases of sequencing data and around 80 million unique TCR sequences made up an early release that covered over 550 HLA-typed donors. An earlier analysis of about 600 of the donors used high-throughput TCR beta sequencing to judge whether each TCR beta V gene segment behaved as functional or pseudogenic. Using immunosequencing, the study profiled T cell repertoires from 666 subjects and related those repertoires to cytomegalovirus serostatus. The study combined high-throughput TCR immunosequencing, statistical association of individual TCRs with disease status, and machine learning to predict cytomegalovirus infection status. HLA typing included class I and class II loci at four-digit resolution. Besides the first cohort of around 670 subjects, a separate validation cohort made up of 120 different subjects was used. Roughly five DR-DQ haplotypes were handled as single units for association and clustering because linkage in the cohort was strong. Among 300 to 450 genotyped donors of the cohort, an average of approximately 250,000 unique TCR beta nucleotide sequences were sequenced per donor, roughly 20% of them non-productive. In the later analysis, no new phenotypic data were used to find candidate immune exposures; instead, reliance was placed on TCR beta sequences and their occurrence across donors. The study aimed to test whether cataloging public T cell receptors could reveal signatures of past pathogen exposure. Donor age, sex, ethnicity and CMV serostatus were compiled together with the repertoire data. Typing coverage varied by locus: roughly 629-640 donors for A, B, C, DRB1 and DQB1; approximately 500 for DQA1; about 590 for DPA1; about 450 for DPB1. To study patterns of TCR occurrence, a later analysis re-analyzed previously published TCR beta repertoires from around 670 donors and added high-resolution HLA genotyping. Of the approximately 400 genotyped donors, less than 90% were placed in the genetic ancestry cluster associated with self-reported Caucasian donors. In a later genetic analysis, genome-wide SNP genotypes for about 55% of the 666 donors were used, and that subset was treated as a discovery cohort. What the work shows at the level of the full study, not this receptor alone: A further reported finding was that TCR beta sequences accurately predicted the HLA-A and HLA-B alleles for most subjects in the first cohort. In both the original and validation cohorts, the classifier was reported to diagnose cytomegalovirus status with high specificity and sensitivity. In vitro tests confirmed that a few of the cytomegalovirus-associated TCR beta chains recognize cytomegalovirus antigens. Because the 87-base-pair reads could not distinguish some IMGT-functional V segments, including TRBV6-2 and TRBV6-3, those segments were excluded. Most CMV-associated TCR beta chains appeared to be HLA-restricted in a later analysis, and the HLA associations seemed to be driven largely by CMV exposure. The authors suggested that the approach could potentially be extended to other disease states and immunological phenotypes. The study gave a list of 150 to 200 TCR beta chains associated with cytomegalovirus. The presence/absence analyses assumed that sequencing depth was roughly uniform across donors, and that assumption may not be true. According to a later analysis, TCR association rates differed among HLA loci, with DRB1 alleles showing the most associated TCRs and HLA-C alleles showing the fewest. The cohort was sequenced for TCR beta chains only, and without alpha or paired-chain data the features that could be detected were limited. At a false discovery rate of 0.05, a later analysis linked 15,000 to 20,000 TCR beta sequences to specific HLA alleles. When HLA alleles, especially DR and DQ, strongly co-occurred, attributing TCR associations to individual alleles was difficult. Because HLA typing was unavailable for some donors at each locus, only the typed subset was used in association tests. About 17 rarely observed V segments, including chromosome 9 orphons, were excluded from the earlier analysis of some 590 of the donors because counts were too low. While some public TCRs were present in many individuals, most TCR sequences turned up only very rarely across donors. A cluster of highly shared sequence variants was judged likely to represent a technical artifact of the sequencing pipeline. In an earlier analysis of more than 450 of the donors, most TCR beta V segments were observed in productive rearrangements about 90% or about 30% of the time, broadly matching IMGT annotations. An association between a missense DCLRE1C variant and V-gene and J-gene trimming of TCR beta chains was found in a later genetic analysis and replicated in an independent cohort. According to a later analysis, parvovirus B19, influenza, CMV and Epstein-Barr virus appeared linked to several top co-occurrence clusters. In a later analysis, HLA-associated TCR beta chains showed more clonal expansion and lower generation probabilities than non-associated chains that were equally common. Correlated functional status among segregating V segments might reflect linkage disequilibrium, but an unknown experimental factor could not be ruled out. For the cohort, immune exposure information was limited to CMV serostatus. A later genetic analysis reported fewer N-insertions in productive TCRs among donors in an Asian-associated ancestry cluster than the approximately 700-donor mean.

The cohort consisted of 670 or so healthy bone marrow donors. All cohort members were sampled while nominally healthy, although unrecorded immune exposures were likely present. The donor was CMV seronegative and was included in the group of 352 seronegative cohort members. Every donor gave a peripheral blood sample, and the peripheral blood mononuclear cells from that sample were used for TCR beta sequencing. Genomic DNA was extracted from the blood cell samples with the Qiagen DNeasy Blood Extraction Kit. The library was built by means of the immunoSEQ multiplex PCR assay. For the multiplex PCR, a mixture combining 60 forward primers for TCR Vbeta segments and 13 reverse primers for TCR Jbeta segments was used. A multiplex PCR assay on genomic DNA amplified the CDR3 region of rearranged TCR beta genes. The Illumina HiSeq System was used to sequence the amplified TCR beta libraries as 87-base-pair reads. Processing in the source paper ran as follows. Across the 700 or so repertoires, a later analysis counted roughly 84 million unique TCR beta chains, some 11 million of which were shared by at least two donors. Raw reads were error-corrected and collapsed into unique sequences by a nearest-neighbor algorithm in which closely related sequences were merged to remove PCR and sequencing errors. To assign V, D and J gene segments, CDR3 sequences were aligned to IMGT reference sequences. For a sequence to be retained, at least a six-nucleotide match to both a V gene segment and a J gene segment was required. Rearrangements were called productive when the CDR3 lacked stop codons and stayed in frame with V and J; all others were non-productive. Following IMGT convention, CDR3 was defined as the stretch from the second conserved V-encoded cysteine up to the conserved J-encoded phenylalanine. The earlier analysis of a few hundred of the donors excluded any sequence lacking an unambiguous match to a single V gene segment. In an earlier analysis of some 590 of the donors, a V segment was called functional when productive rearrangements were above 56.7%, and segregating when the standard deviation between donors exceeded 5%. A statistical classification framework was developed to diagnose cytomegalovirus status using the catalog of TCR beta chain sequences. In a later analysis, V and J genes were assigned by comparing TCR nucleotide sequences against IMGT/GENE-DB human TR gene sequences. The TCRdist pipeline was used in a later analysis to assign CDR3 sequences and most-parsimonious VDJ recombination scenarios. In a later analysis, each TCR beta chain was defined by its CDR3 amino acid sequence together with its V-gene family, and reads without a unique V-gene family were excluded. As a way to deal with suspected cross-contamination and a sequencing artifact, a later analysis dropped 500 to 700 nucleotide sequences that were highly shared and had low generation probability. In a later analysis, a clonal expansion index for each public chain was calculated from normalized within-repertoire ranks of inferred template counts. Generation probabilities in a later analysis came from a VDJ recombination model fitted to out-of-frame rearrangements, and those results were checked against IGoR. A later analysis scored TCR-TCR, TCR-HLA and TCR-CMV co-occurrence with hypergeometric tests, applying a repertoire-size bias correction to TCR pairs. In a later analysis, false discovery rates were estimated by permuting HLA or CMV assignments 20 times. A later analysis grouped co-occurring TCRs with DBSCAN, adding TCRdist sequence similarity when clustering within HLA-allele-positive subsets. Repertoires with fewer than 30,000 or more than 120,000 public chains were left out of co-occurrence clustering, as were five repertoires with anomalous nucleotide sharing. TCRdb holds this immuneACCESS table with in-frame rearrangements only. Some clones are missing; in checked studies, unresolved V genes explain under half, and the rest has no known cause. V and J calls and clone size are as listed in that table; D and trimming were resolved from the DNA. For this sample the table gives roughly 100,000 clones, of which approximately 86% were detected only once. The ten largest clones take up 5% to 6.5% of the sample.

From a lookup of the germline V gene, CDR1 and CDR2 are MNHEY and SVGAGI. The CDR3 sequence holds 13 residues, the cysteine and phenylalanine included. Only the CDR3 DNA is retained, 39 bases long and in frame from the first base. V lost 8 bases and J lost 5 bases, and the count of bases not matched to a germline gene is 4. About this clone itself: The clone's antigen remains unknown. It has no much larger one-base neighbor in the sample; base qualities were not kept.

The sequence derives from a man in his late teens or twenties in good health and CMV-seronegative. The chain is encoded by TRBV6-5 joined to TRBJ2-1, and 9 junction bases match TRBD2. The material sequenced was PBMCs. The base sequence is TGTGCCAGCGGGCTAGCGGGGAACAATGAGCAGTTCTTC. It translates to CASGLAGNNEQFF.